This is a list of T cell receptor beta chains from one sample in a study of blood T cell repertoires in COVID-19. The assay was immunoSEQ multiplex PCR, and TCRdb's table has in-frame clones only and misses some. The table records roughly 200,000 clones, about 83% of them present only once. The specimen was PBMCs or T cells enriched from blood (not recorded which). All receptors come from a woman aged 45-65 years who had been exposed to COVID-19. The CDR3 runs from the conserved cysteine through the conserved F or W. The D gene is left open where the match is weak. Only part of the rows carry a size: once, few, many, or a class if the clone is expanded.

size,J,D,V,CDR3,DNA
many,TRBJ2-3,NA,TRBV6-5,CASSYSTGNTDTQYF,TGTGCCAGCAGTTACTCTACAGGGAACACAGATACGCAGTATTTT
NA,TRBJ2-2,TRBD2,TRBV9,CASSPLAGGPANTGELFF,TGTGCCAGCAGCCCGCTAGCGGGGGGGCCCGCGAACACCGGGGAGCTGTTTTTT
few,TRBJ1-1,NA,TRBV20-1,CSANRNTEAFF,TGCAGTGCTAATCGGAACACTGAAGCTTTCTTT
NA,TRBJ2-3,TRBD1,TRBV12-5,CASGLGQGASSTDTQYF,TGTGCTAGTGGTTTGGGACAGGGAGCCTCTAGCACAGATACGCAGTATTTT
NA,TRBJ2-5,NA,TRBV24-1,CATSDPGGQETQYF,TGTGCCACCAGTGACCCAGGGGGGCAAGAGACCCAGTACTTC
few,TRBJ1-3,NA,TRBV6-1,CASSVGQPSSGNTIYF,TGTGCCAGCAGTGTCGGACAGCCGAGCTCTGGAAACACCATATATTTT
NA,TRBJ1-1,NA,TRBV16,CASSPEPDTEAFF,TGTGCCAGCAGCCCGGAGCCCGACACTGAAGCTTTCTTT
NA,TRBJ1-2,NA,TRBV20-1,CSARSGDGYTF,TGCAGTGCTAGATCAGGGGATGGCTACACCTTC
once,TRBJ2-3,TRBD2,TRBV5-6,CASSGGAGGITYTQYF,TGTGCCAGCAGCGGCGGGGCGGGGGGAATCACATATACGCAGTATTTT
NA,TRBJ1-4,NA,TRBV5-4,CASSLFGAGLNEKLFF,TGTGCCAGCAGCTTGTTTGGAGCAGGGTTAAATGAAAAACTGTTTTTT
NA,TRBJ2-3,NA,TRBV14,CASSQGGHSTDTQYF,TGTGCCAGCAGCCAAGGGGGCCATAGCACAGATACGCAGTATTTT
NA,TRBJ1-1,NA,TRBV7-2,CASSFQGDTEAFF,TGTGCCAGCAGCTTTCAGGGTGACACTGAAGCTTTCTTT
NA,TRBJ1-5,NA,TRBV19,CASSIDWGRRDQPQHF,TGTGCCAGTAGTATAGATTGGGGGCGGCGGGATCAGCCCCAGCATTTT
NA,TRBJ1-3,NA,TRBV4-2,CASRREGGSGNTIYF,TGTGCCAGCAGGAGGGAGGGGGGCTCTGGAAACACCATATATTTT
NA,TRBJ2-5,TRBD1,TRBV10-3,CAIRGQGTQETQYF,TGTGCCATCCGGGGACAGGGTACACAAGAGACCCAGTACTTC
NA,TRBJ1-4,NA,TRBV2,CASTLPGGPTNEKLFF,TGTGCCAGCACCCTCCCAGGCGGGCCGACTAATGAAAAACTGTTTTTT
NA,TRBJ2-7,TRBD1,TRBV11-2,CASSFEDRASYEQYF,TGTGCCAGCAGCTTTGAGGACAGGGCATCCTACGAGCAGTACTTC
NA,TRBJ2-1,TRBD2,TRBV6-1,CASSEGRLAPNEQFF,TGTGCCAGCAGTGAAGGGAGACTAGCCCCCAATGAGCAGTTCTTC
once,TRBJ2-5,TRBD1,TRBV6-5,CASSYGDRGRETQYF,TGTGCCAGCAGTTACGGAGACAGGGGGAGGGAGACCCAGTACTTC
NA,TRBJ1-5,NA,TRBV19,CASSMYRVGQPQHF,TGTGCCAGTAGTATGTACAGGGTGGGTCAGCCCCAGCATTTT
few,TRBJ1-1,TRBD1,TRBV30,CAWNQLDRDRTEAFF,TGTGCCTGGAATCAGTTGGACAGGGACAGGACTGAAGCTTTCTTT
NA,TRBJ2-5,NA,TRBV29-1,CSVDAAGRQETQYF,TGCAGCGTTGACGCGGCCGGGAGACAAGAGACCCAGTACTTC
NA,TRBJ2-3,TRBD1,TRBV28,CASSQTGTGGDTQYF,TGTGCCAGCAGCCAAACCGGGACAGGGGGGGATACGCAGTATTTT
few,TRBJ2-1,NA,TRBV5-6,CASSTQVRARSYNEQFF,TGTGCCAGCAGCACACAGGTCAGGGCGCGGTCCTACAATGAGCAGTTCTTC
NA,TRBJ1-2,NA,TRBV30,CAWSVSGGRNYGYTF,TGTGCCTGGAGTGTAAGCGGTGGACGGAACTATGGCTACACCTTC
NA,TRBJ1-6,NA,TRBV27,CASSPQISYNSPLHF,TGTGCCAGCAGTCCCCAGATCTCCTATAATTCACCCCTCCACTTT
NA,TRBJ2-3,NA,TRBV5-1,CASSLNGGGTDTQYF,TGCGCCAGCAGCTTGAACGGAGGGGGCACAGATACGCAGTATTTT
NA,TRBJ2-7,TRBD2,TRBV27,CASSNTGAGGPGEQYF,TGTGCCAGCAGTAACACGGGTGCGGGGGGGCCTGGTGAGCAGTACTTC
NA,TRBJ2-3,TRBD2,TRBV24-1,CATSDFGSGATDTQYF,TGTGCCACCAGTGATTTCGGTAGCGGGGCCACAGATACGCAGTATTTT
once,TRBJ1-2,NA,TRBV11-2,CASSFRGGANYGYTF,TGTGCCAGCAGCTTCCGAGGGGGAGCAAACTATGGCTACACCTTC
NA,TRBJ2-1,TRBD1,TRBV6-5,CASIKDRGYNEQFF,TGTGCCAGCATCAAGGACAGGGGATACAATGAGCAGTTCTTC
NA,TRBJ2-6,NA,TRBV6-5,CASSRGSGANVLTF,TGTGCCAGCAGTCGGGGGTCTGGGGCCAACGTCCTGACTTTC
once,TRBJ1-3,NA,TRBV6-6,CASSSVSGNTIYF,TGTGCCAGCAGCTCCGTATCCGGAAACACCATATATTTT
NA,TRBJ2-3,TRBD1,TRBV4-3,CASSQVGTGQSTQYF,TGCGCCAGCAGCCAAGTCGGGACAGGGCAATCGACGCAGTATTTT
NA,TRBJ1-1,NA,TRBV19,CASYPNVGPEAFF,TGTGCCAGTTATCCGAACGTGGGCCCTGAAGCTTTCTTT
NA,TRBJ2-3,NA,TRBV29-1,CSVGTGELPDTQYF,TGCAGCGTTGGAACGGGGGAACTCCCAGATACGCAGTATTTT
NA,TRBJ1-5,NA,TRBV7-4,CASSLEGSRLGEGSNQPQHF,TGTGCCAGCAGCTTAGAAGGGTCGAGATTGGGAGAGGGAAGCAATCAGCCCCAGCATTTT
NA,TRBJ2-3,NA,TRBV29-1,CSVDRTDTQYF,TGCAGCGTTGACAGGACAGATACGCAGTATTTT
few,TRBJ1-2,TRBD1,TRBV10-3,CAISDPGTVNYGYTF,TGTGCCATCAGTGACCCCGGGACAGTTAACTATGGCTACACCTTC
NA,TRBJ2-1,NA,TRBV10-3,CAISEPSVTHNEQFF,TGTGCCATCAGTGAACCATCGGTAACCCACAATGAGCAGTTCTTC
many,TRBJ2-5,NA,TRBV25-1,CASSEGGNLRETQYF,TGTGCCAGCAGTGAAGGAGGGAACCTACGGGAGACCCAGTACTTC
NA,TRBJ1-6,NA,TRBV19,CASTPGYNSPLHF,TGTGCCTCAACCCCGGGATATAATTCACCCCTCCACTTT
NA,TRBJ1-5,NA,TRBV10-3,CAISGGASANQPQHF,TGTGCCATCTCCGGAGGGGCCTCTGCCAATCAGCCCCAGCATTTT
NA,TRBJ1-1,TRBD1,TRBV11-2,CASSRQGSSFGAEAFF,TGTGCCAGCAGCCGACAGGGGAGCTCATTTGGGGCTGAAGCTTTCTTT
NA,TRBJ2-1,NA,TRBV29-1,CSVEGLLSSYNEQFF,TGCAGCGTTGAAGGTCTACTTAGCTCCTACAATGAGCAGTTCTTC
NA,TRBJ2-1,NA,TRBV30,CAWSTGSPSSYNEQFF,TGTGCCTGGAGTACCGGGAGTCCCAGCTCCTACAATGAGCAGTTCTTC
NA,TRBJ1-1,NA,TRBV27,CASRTGGFTEAFF,TGTGCCAGTAGAACCGGGGGGTTCACTGAAGCTTTCTTT
NA,TRBJ2-1,TRBD1,TRBV12-3/TRBV12-4,CASSTTGGAGVF,TGTGCCAGCAGTACTACAGGGGGCGCGGGGGTCTTC
NA,TRBJ2-1,TRBD1,TRBV27,CASLGTGSYNEQFF,TGTGCCAGCCTCGGGACAGGATCCTACAATGAGCAGTTCTTC
NA,TRBJ1-1,NA,TRBV30,CAWTTSVSTEAFF,TGTGCCTGGACCACCAGTGTATCAACTGAAGCTTTCTTT